This passage covers 21 T cell receptor beta chains from one sample sequenced in a study of blood T cell repertoires in COVID-19. Here immunoSEQ multiplex PCR was the method, and the copy in TCRdb shows in-frame clones only, minus some. Here the sample spans fewer than 150,000 clones, 85% being singletons. Sequenced: peripheral blood. These TCRs come from a human donor in a cohort sampled during active COVID-19.

CDR3 in amino acids: CASSTPSGNEQFF. The CDR3 DNA reads TGTGCCAGCAGTACCCCCAGTGGCAATGAGCAGTTCTTC. The chain employs TRBV28 and TRBJ2-1; D is undetermined. The CDR3 has 13 residues. V dropped 5 bases and J dropped 6 bases, with 11 bases sitting between them. Germline assignment: CDR1 MDHEN and CDR2 SYDVKM.

CDR3 region: CASSYSGTGPRLNTEAFF. The DNA of the CDR3 is TGTGCCAGCAGTTACTCAGGGACAGGGCCCCGATTGAACACTGAAGCTTTCTTT. The rearrangement joins TRBV6-2 or TRBV6-3 to TRBJ1-1; 9 bases fit TRBD1. CDR1 and CDR2 from the germline V gene are MNHEY and SVGEGT. This CDR3 is 18 amino acids long. Trimming at V came to 0 bases and at J to 0 bases, leaving 8 bases not matched to a gene.

Worth noting for this clone: A junction end diverges from the germline sequence, so it may reflect a read error. The chain joins TRBV2 to TRBJ2-1, with TRBD2 matching over 7 bases. This CDR3 has 13 residues. Germline CDR1 and CDR2: SNHLY and FYNNEI. The DNA for the CDR3 is TGTGCCAGCAGTGAAAACTGGGCGGGGGAGAAGGTCTTC. It specifies CASSENWAGEKVF. The variable domain in full, completed from reference TRBV2 and TRBJ2-1, reads EPEVTQTPSHQVTQMGQEVILRCVPISNHLYFYWYRQILGQKVEFLVSFYNNEISEKSEIFDDQFSVERPDGSNFTLKIRSTKLEDSAMYFCASSENWAGEKVFGPGTRLTVL.

This clone has more than one count but fewer than ten. This chain uses TRBV6-6 with TRBJ1-3; a weak D match, TRBD1 (6 bases). The CDR3 has 14 amino acids. V dropped 5 bases and J dropped 4 bases, with 12 bases sitting between them. Germline V gene lookup returns CDR1 MNHNY and CDR2 SVGAGI (reference sequence). The CDR3 spells CASSNRVSGNTIYF. CDR3 sequence (DNA): TGTGCCAGCAGTAACAGGGTATCAGGAAACACCATATATTTT.

The V gene is TRBV6-1, the J gene TRBJ1-5, with D hard to call. The V and J ends lost 4 bases and 7 bases respectively, with 20 bases between them. The CDR3 has 16 residues. Germline V gene lookup returns CDR1 MNHNS and CDR2 SASEGT. CDR3 sequence reads: CASSVRREPEVQPQHF. CDR3 bases: TGTGCCAGCAGTGTTCGTAGAGAGCCCGAGGTGCAGCCCCAGCATTTT.

V is TRBV19 and J is TRBJ2-7; 10 bases align to TRBD1. The CDR3 loop spans 14 amino acids. V lost 5 bases and J lost 2; bases outside the gene matches: 3. Germline lookup yields CDR1 LNHDA and CDR2 SQIVND (reference sequence). The CDR3 DNA sequence: TGTGCCAGTAGTTCCGGGACAGGGGCCTACGAGCAGTACTTC. The encoded protein is CASSSGTGAYEQYF.

The J gene is TRBJ1-1, the V gene TRBV5-1; D might be TRBD1 (5 bases). V shed 1 base and J shed 4 bases, with 14 bases lying between them. CDR1 is SGHRS, CDR2 YFSETQ, per germline. The CDR3 has 15 amino acids. The CDR3 bases are TGCGCCAGCAGCTTGTCGGGGGATGGAGTCACTGAAGCTTTCTTT. It encodes CASSLSGDGVTEAFF.

The chain links TRBV3-1 (or the pseudogene TRBV3-2) to TRBJ1-4, with D possibly TRBD1 on 6 matching bases. The CDR3 sequence is 13 residues long. Trimming cost V 5 bases and J 7 bases, with 11 bases left between them. Germline values: CDR1 LGHDT, CDR2 YNNKEL (reference sequence). CDR3 sequence: CASSYQGFEKLFF. The CDR3 DNA reads as TGTGCCAGCAGCTACCAGGGGTTTGAAAAACTGTTTTTT.

The gene calls are TRBV27 and TRBJ1-2; TRBD1 might be the D (5 bases). CDR3 length equals 13 residues. Germline V gene sequence: CDR1 MNHEY, CDR2 SMNVEV (reference sequence). The V end lost 6 bases, the J end lost 8 bases, and 16 bases lay between the germline ends. Here the CDR3 DNA reads TGTGCCAGCAGGCCCCGGGACTTGAGGGGCTACACCTTC. Protein: CASRPRDLRGYTF.

V and J are TRBV5-1 and TRBJ2-6; 11 bases map to TRBD1. From germline, CDR1 is SGHRS and CDR2 YFSETQ. With V trimmed by 4 bases and J by 0 bases, 6 bases remained unmatched. The CDR3 spans 18 residues. The CDR3 is CASSMGQGVISGANVLTF. The CDR3 bases are TGCGCCAGCAGCATGGGACAGGGGGTGATCTCTGGGGCCAACGTCCTGACTTTC. Supplemented by reference TRBV5-1 and TRBJ2-6, the full variable domain reads KAGVTQTPRYLIKTRGQQVTLSCSPISGHRSVSWYQQTPGQGLQFLFEYFSETQRNKGNFPGRFSGRQFSNSRSEMNVSTLELGDSALYLCASSMGQGVISGANVLTFGAGSRLTVL.

The chain recombines TRBV6-5 with TRBJ1-5; D is perhaps TRBD1 (6 bases). V gave up 6 bases and J gave up 3 bases, with 9 bases separating them. The CDR3 is 13 amino acids. Germline V lookup: CDR1 MNHEY, CDR2 SVGAGI. The CDR3 region is CASRTGFNQPQHF. CDR3 DNA sequence: TGTGCCAGCAGGACAGGATTCAATCAGCCCCAGCATTTT.

The rearrangement uses TRBV19 and TRBJ1-3, with 7 bases that match TRBD1. The CDR3 contains 16 residues. J was trimmed by 2 bases and V by 7 bases; bases with no gene match: 11. The germline CDR1 and CDR2 sequences are LNHDA and SQIVND (reference sequence). The CDR3: CASTGRQGSPGNTIYF. For the CDR3, the DNA is TGTGCCAGTACCGGGCGACAGGGTAGTCCTGGAAACACCATATATTTT. The entire variable domain, with the rest obtained from reference TRBV19 and TRBJ1-3, is as follows: DGGITQSPKYLFRKEGQNVTLSCEQNLNHDAMYWYRQDPGQGLRLIYYSQIVNDFQKGDIAEGYSVSREKKESFPLTVTSAQKNPTAFYLCASTGRQGSPGNTIYFGEGSWLTVV.

The rearrangement joins TRBV19 to TRBJ1-2, with D unclear. V lost 7 bases to trimming and J lost 0 bases, with 12 bases between them. CDR1 and CDR2 (germline): LNHDA, SQIVND (reference sequence). The CDR3 has 14 amino acids. The CDR3 DNA sequence: TGTGCCAGTATCGGAGGGAATGCTAACTATGGCTACACCTTC. Translation: CASIGGNANYGYTF.

This clone was seen a single time. The chain joins TRBV13 to TRBJ2-1, with TRBD2 identical over 9 bases. V lost 6 bases, J lost 10 bases, and 4 bases stayed unmatched. The CDR3 is 12 residues long. Germline CDR1 reads PRHDT; CDR2 reads FYEKMQ (reference sequence). DNA for the CDR3: TGTGCCAGCAGAAAACTAGCGGGCGAGCAGTTCTTC. It encodes CASRKLAGEQFF.

This chain connects TRBV6-4 to TRBJ1-6; 9 nucleotides match TRBD1. Trimming cost V 0 bases and J 8 bases; bases outside gene matches: 2. The CDR3 contains 15 residues. The germline gives CDR1 MRHNA, CDR2 SNTAGT. The CDR3 here is CASSDSGQGYSPLHF. The CDR3 DNA follows: TGTGCCAGCAGTGACTCAGGACAGGGGTATTCACCCCTCCACTTT.

The sample holds one count of this clone. Other DNA sequences in this sample translate to the same CDR3. The V call is TRBV12-3 or TRBV12-4, the J call TRBJ1-1; a possible D gene is TRBD1 (6 bases). Trimming left V 6 bases short and J 5 bases short, with 13 bases between. The CDR3 is 13 residues long. This CDR3 is CASSLQGGTEAFF. CDR3 DNA: TGTGCCAGCAGCTTACAGGGAGGAACTGAAGCTTTCTTT.

The chain couples TRBV6-5 to TRBJ2-6; no clear D gene. The CDR3 length is 15 residues. With 0 bases removed from V and 0 bases from J, the gap between germline ends came to 3 bases. Germline V gene data show CDR1 as MNHEY and CDR2 as SVGAGI. The CDR3 protein is CASSYSHSGANVLTF. DNA for the CDR3: TGTGCCAGCAGTTACTCCCACTCTGGGGCCAACGTCCTGACTTTC.

The chain carries TRBV20-1 and TRBJ1-1, with D uncertain. Germline V CDR1 and CDR2: DFQATT, SNEGSKA (reference sequence). The CDR3 is 10 residues long. With 8 bases removed from V and 10 bases from J, the gap between germline ends came to 14 bases. CDR3 coding DNA: TGCAGTAGTCTAAGGGCGGGAGCTTTCTTT. Protein sequence: CSSLRAGAFF.

The genes are TRBV5-5 and TRBJ2-1, with 10 bases fitting TRBD2. CDR1 is SGHKS, CDR2 YYEKEE, per germline (reference sequence). The V and J ends lost 0 bases and 3 bases, in that order; junction bases with no gene match: 6. CDR3 length equals 17 residues. The CDR3 loop reads CASSLASGGAFYNEQFF. CDR3 in DNA: TGTGCCAGCAGCTTGGCCAGCGGGGGGGCCTTCTACAATGAGCAGTTCTTC.

This clone was recorded only once. The chain carries TRBV19 and TRBJ1-1; no definite D call. Germline V gene sequence: CDR1 LNHDA, CDR2 SQIVND (reference sequence). The CDR3 has 12 amino acids. V lost 2 bases and J lost 3, with 4 bases in between. The CDR3 loop reads CASSIRDTEAFF. As DNA, the CDR3 is TGTGCCAGTAGTATACGAGACACTGAAGCTTTCTTT.

The rearrangement joins TRBV19 to TRBJ2-5; TRBD1 matches at 7 bases. Germline lookup yields CDR1 LNHDA and CDR2 SQIVND (reference sequence). This CDR3 is built from 15 residues. V trimming: 5 bases; J trimming: 1 base; junction bases outside the gene matches: 7. This CDR3 is CASSPRDRFQETQYF. CDR3 DNA sequence: TGTGCCAGTAGTCCCCGGGACAGATTCCAAGAGACCCAGTACTTC. Drawing the rest from reference TRBV19 and TRBJ2-5, the complete variable domain is DGGITQSPKYLFRKEGQNVTLSCEQNLNHDAMYWYRQDPGQGLRLIYYSQIVNDFQKGDIAEGYSVSREKKESFPLTVTSAQKNPTAFYLCASSPRDRFQETQYFGPGTRLLVL.